Below are 10 T cell receptor beta chains sequenced from a single sample in a study of T cells in Graves' hyperthyroidism and ophthalmopathy. The source material, RNA transcripts, was used to amplify TCR beta CDR3 regions. Carried out on the TCR CDR3, a first-round RT-PCR used the HTBI primer set. Using its own MiXCR run on the multiplex PCR reads, TCRdb lists one record per CDR3 protein. This table has some 740,000 distinct CDR3 sequences, roughly 15% appearing once. Specimen: blood. The receptor source for this set is a woman younger than 35 with Graves' hyperthyroidism.

Remarks on this clonotype: A read error is possible here, since a much larger clone lies one base away. This chain joins TRBV2 and TRBJ2-3; possible D gene TRBD2, 6 bases. V lost 8 bases to trimming and J lost 4 bases, with 13 bases between them. This CDR3 is built from 13 residues. Germline lookup yields CDR1 SNHLY and CDR2 FYNNEI. CDR3 in DNA: TGTGCCAGCGGGGGGACCTCTCCAGATACGCAGTATTTT. This sequence encodes CASGGTSPDTQYF.

V is TRBV19 and J is TRBJ1-5; tentative D call: TRBD1 (5 bases). The CDR3 length is 13 residues. The V gene lost 8 bases and the J gene lost 4 bases, with 12 bases spanning the gap. The V gene's germline CDR1 is LNHDA and CDR2 SQIVND (reference sequence). CDR3 in amino acids: CASHQGWNQPQHF. The CDR3 DNA is TGTGCCAGTCATCAGGGTTGGAATCAGCCCCAGCATTTT.

This chain connects TRBV18 to TRBJ2-7; 8 positions agree with TRBD1. The V gene end was trimmed by 3 bases and the J gene end by 0 bases; junction bases not matched to a gene: 16. In germline, CDR1 is KGHSH, CDR2 LQKENI. The CDR3 length is 19 residues. CDR3 in DNA: TGTGCCAGCTCACCTCAGCGGACAGGGAGCACCAAATACTCCTACGAGCAGTACTTC. It encodes CASSPQRTGSTKYSYEQYF.

This clonotype was counted between two and nine times. DNA for the CDR3: TGTGCCAGCATCTTACTAGCGGGAACCTACAATGAGCAGTTCTTC. Translating it yields CASILLAGTYNEQFF. V gene TRBV12-3 or TRBV12-4 combines with J gene TRBJ2-1; 10 nucleotides align to TRBD2. This CDR3 is 15 amino acids long. The V gene end was trimmed by 7 bases and the J gene end by 2 bases; junction bases not matched to a gene: 5.

V is TRBV6-2 or TRBV6-3 and J is TRBJ2-7, with D maybe TRBD1 (6 bases). Trimming pared 2 bases from V and 1 base from J, leaving 12 bases between. From germline, CDR1 is MNHEY and CDR2 SVGEGT. This CDR3 is 15 amino acids long. CDR3 in amino acids: CASSYATGGSYEQYF. The CDR3, as DNA: TGTGCCAGCAGTTACGCGACAGGCGGGTCCTACGAGCAGTACTTC.

The table lists this clonotype with many counts. The chain links TRBV11-3 to TRBJ2-1; no reliable D call. The germline V gene has CDR1 SGHNT and CDR2 YENEEA. Trimming removed 5 bases from V and 4 bases from J, with 12 bases in between. This CDR3 has 14 residues. The CDR3 loop reads CASSRKSAYNEQFF. DNA of the CDR3: TGTGCCAGCAGCCGAAAAAGCGCTTACAATGAGCAGTTCTTC.

This clonotype was found many times. The rearrangement links TRBV7-8 to TRBJ2-3, with D possibly being TRBD1 or TRBD2 (5 bases each). Germline V gene sequence: CDR1 SGHVS, CDR2 FQNEAQ. V gave up 11 bases and J gave up 2 bases, with 14 bases separating them. There are 13 residues in the CDR3. The CDR3 protein is CAEGQGYTDTQYF. The DNA for the CDR3 is TGTGCCGAGGGGCAGGGATACACAGATACGCAGTATTTT. The full variable domain, completed using reference TRBV7-8 and TRBJ2-3, is GAGVSQSPRYKVAKRGQDVALRCDPISGHVSLFWYQQALGQGPEFLTYFQNEAQLDKSGLPSDRFFAERPEGSVSTLKIQRTQQEDSAVYLCAEGQGYTDTQYFGPGTRLTVL.

The gene calls are TRBV25-1 and TRBJ1-1; D perhaps matches TRBD1 (5 bases). V lost 4 bases, J lost 0 bases, and 12 bases lay in between. The V gene's germline CDR1 is MGHDK and CDR2 SYGVNS. The CDR3 length is 15 residues. The CDR3 here is CASSVSRGLNTEAFF. The CDR3 DNA reads TGTGCCAGCAGTGTGAGTCGGGGGTTGAACACTGAAGCTTTCTTT.

This clonotype appeared a few times. This chain links TRBV9 with TRBJ2-7; 9 positions agree with TRBD2. There are 15 residues in the CDR3. V lost 2 bases to trimming and J lost 4 bases; unmatched junction nucleotides: 7. Germline loops: CDR1 SGDLS, CDR2 YYNGEE. The CDR3: CASSVSGSGLYEQYF. CDR3 DNA sequence: TGTGCCAGCAGCGTTAGCGGGAGTGGGCTGTACGAGCAGTACTTC.

This clonotype showed up just a few times. The chain combines TRBV29-1 with TRBJ2-1, with 11 bases matching TRBD2. Germline-derived CDR1 and CDR2 are SQVTM and ANQGSEA. This CDR3 region has 14 residues. CDR3 nucleotide sequence: TGCAGTGTAGAGGAACTAGCGGGAGCTAATGAGCAGTTCTTC. Translation: CSVEELAGANEQFF.